The 32 T cell receptor beta chains given below trace back to one sample, sequenced in a study of blood T cell repertoires in COVID-19. TCRdb's table, derived via immunoSEQ multiplex PCR, lists solely in-frame clones and lacks some. The sample contains around 300,000 clones, around 90% of which appear only once. Sequencing was carried out using peripheral blood. The receptors derive from a middle-aged woman who had recovered from COVID-19.

The chain has TRBV19 and TRBJ1-5; TRBD1 is a possible D gene (6 bases). The length of the CDR3 is 15 residues. Per the germline V gene, CDR1 is LNHDA and CDR2 is SQIVND (reference sequence). V dropped 3 bases and J dropped 2 bases, with 11 bases sitting between them. This CDR3 is CASSMTGMGNQPQHF. In DNA, the CDR3 is TGTGCCAGTAGTATGACAGGAATGGGCAATCAGCCCCAGCATTTT.

This rearrangement joins TRBV27 to TRBJ2-1; TRBD2 aligns across 8 bases. Germline CDR1 and CDR2: MNHEY and SMNVEV (reference sequence). This CDR3 has 15 amino acids. J gave up 4 bases and V 4 bases, and 6 bases lay outside the gene matches. As DNA, the CDR3 is TGTGCCAGCAGTTGGTCGGGCGGGGGGTACAATGAGCAGTTCTTC. Translation gives CASSWSGGGYNEQFF.

This rearrangement joins TRBV19 to TRBJ2-7; 10 bases map to TRBD2. V shed 1 base and J 4 bases; nucleotides not matched to a gene: 4. Germline V gene data show CDR1 as LNHDA and CDR2 as SQIVND (reference sequence). CDR3 length: 15 residues. CDR3 protein: CASSIGTSGRYEQYF. In nucleotides, the CDR3 is TGTGCCAGTAGTATAGGGACTAGCGGCAGATACGAGCAGTACTTC.

This chain links TRBV6-6 with TRBJ2-1, with 11 positions matching TRBD1. The V gene end was trimmed by 6 bases and the J gene end by 6 bases; junction bases not matched to a gene: 10. Germline CDR1 reads MNHNY; CDR2 reads SVGAGI (reference sequence). This CDR3 has 16 residues. The CDR3, as DNA: TGTGCCAGCAGCGCCGACCCCGGGACAGGGGGCAATGAGCAGTTCTTC. Amino acid sequence: CASSADPGTGGNEQFF.

Note on this clone: The junction shows a germline mismatch at one end, possibly a read error. The genes are TRBV29-1 and TRBJ1-2; 9 nucleotides align to TRBD1. The CDR3 is made up of 11 amino acids. The germline gives CDR1 SQVTM, CDR2 ANQGSEA. This CDR3 reads CSVGGQGYDSF. The CDR3 DNA sequence: TGCAGCGTGGGAGGACAGGGGTACGATTCATTC.

This chain uses TRBV29-1 with TRBJ1-2; D is unresolved. Germline loops: CDR1 SQVTM, CDR2 ANQGSEA. V lost 0 bases and J lost 2, with 7 bases in between. The CDR3 extends over 13 amino acids. This chain's CDR3 is CSVEETENYGYTF. CDR3 nucleotide sequence: TGCAGCGTTGAAGAAACAGAAAACTATGGCTACACCTTC.

The chain joins TRBV5-1 to TRBJ1-1, with 9 bases matching TRBD1. Germline assignment: CDR1 SGHRS and CDR2 YFSETQ. V lost 7 bases to trimming and J lost 5 bases; unmatched junction nucleotides: 0. The CDR3 has 11 amino acids. CDR3 amino acids: CASGQGTEAFF. The CDR3 DNA reads TGCGCCAGCGGACAGGGGACTGAAGCTTTCTTT. Using reference TRBV5-1 and TRBJ1-1 for the parts outside the CDR3, the full variable domain is KAGVTQTPRYLIKTRGQQVTLSCSPISGHRSVSWYQQTPGQGLQFLFEYFSETQRNKGNFPGRFSGRQFSNSRSEMNVSTLELGDSALYLCASGQGTEAFFGQGTRLTVV.

This clone showed up just once. Here the CDR3 reads CSASDGQSSSYEQYF. The CDR3 DNA reads TGCAGTGCTAGTGATGGACAGTCTAGCTCCTACGAGCAGTACTTC. The chain combines TRBV20-1 with TRBJ2-7, with D tentatively TRBD1 (6 bases). The CDR3 runs 15 residues. Deletions cut 3 bases from V and 0 bases from J, with 15 bases between. The germline V gene encodes CDR1 DFQATT and CDR2 SNEGSKA (reference sequence).

This chain links TRBV6-1 with TRBJ2-7; tentative D call: TRBD2 (6 bases). The CDR3 is made up of 13 amino acids. Looked up from germline, CDR1 is MNHNS and CDR2 is SASEGT. Trimming took 5 bases from V and 10 from J, leaving 18 bases between them. The CDR3 sequence is CASSSLGDSEQYF. In DNA form, the CDR3 reads TGTGCCAGCAGTTCCCTGGGGGACTCCGAACAGTACTTC.

The rearrangement uses TRBV6-5 and TRBJ1-1, with TRBD1 identical over 7 bases. Germline V gene data show CDR1 as MNHEY and CDR2 as SVGAGI. The CDR3 loop spans 14 amino acids. V was pared by 2 bases and J by 5 bases, with 5 bases of the junction left unmatched. The CDR3: CASSYGRGVTEAFF. The DNA of the CDR3 is TGTGCCAGCAGTTACGGCAGGGGGGTTACTGAAGCTTTCTTT.

This clone occurred a few times. The chain's CDR3 is CASSKGPGLAEERDEQYF. The CDR3 nucleotides read TGTGCCAGCAGCAAAGGGCCGGGACTAGCGGAGGAACGGGACGAGCAGTACTTC. V and J are TRBV21-1 and TRBJ2-7; TRBD2 was called by the table and not checked on the DNA. TRBV21-1 is designated a pseudogene. The CDR3 totals 18 residues.

The CDR3 protein is CASPRPGTGELFF. Here the CDR3 DNA reads TGTGCCAGCCCTAGACCTGGGACCGGGGAGCTGTTTTTT. V is TRBV2 and J is TRBJ2-2; D unresolved. The V gene lost 8 bases and the J gene lost 5 bases, with 12 bases spanning the gap. There are 13 residues in the CDR3. CDR1 is SNHLY and CDR2 is FYNNEI in the germline V gene.

This clone was counted between two and nine times. The V and J genes are TRBV5-5 and TRBJ1-1; D gene uncertain. CDR1 is SGHKS, CDR2 YYEKEE, per germline (reference sequence). The CDR3 spans 16 residues. The V gene lost 0 bases and the J gene lost 0 bases, with 12 bases spanning the gap. The CDR3 sequence is CASSLDLGSMNTEAFF. In nucleotides, the CDR3 is TGTGCCAGCAGCTTGGATCTCGGGAGCATGAACACTGAAGCTTTCTTT.

The chain has TRBV9 and TRBJ2-2, with TRBD2 identical over 12 bases. CDR1 and CDR2 from the germline V gene are SGDLS and YYNGEE. CDR3 size: 14 residues. V gave up 6 bases and J gave up 5 bases; unmatched junction bases: 2. CDR3: CASTGTSGTGELFF. DNA for the CDR3: TGTGCCAGCACCGGGACTAGCGGGACCGGGGAGCTGTTTTTT.

The V gene is TRBV9, the J gene TRBJ1-1, with D unclear. The CDR3 is made up of 13 amino acids. The ends were cut back, 3 bases at V and 1 base at J, with 7 bases in the middle. Looked up from germline, CDR1 is SGDLS and CDR2 is YYNGEE. The CDR3 DNA reads TGTGCCAGCAGCGGCAGGCCGAACACTGAAGCTTTCTTT. Translation gives CASSGRPNTEAFF.

This chain connects TRBV7-9 to TRBJ2-3; D gene uncertain. Germline V gene data show CDR1 as SEHNR and CDR2 as FQNEAQ (reference sequence). V shed 0 bases and J shed 6 bases, with 10 bases lying between them. This CDR3 region has 14 residues. CDR3 sequence (DNA): TGTGCCAGCAGCTTAGCTTTGACATCCGATACGCAGTATTTT. This encodes CASSLALTSDTQYF.

V usage is TRBV7-7 and J usage is TRBJ2-5; a weak D match, TRBD1 (6 bases). V lost 5 bases to trimming and J lost 5 bases, with 18 bases between them. The CDR3 is 15 amino acids. Per the germline V gene, CDR1 is SSHAT and CDR2 is FNYEAQ (reference sequence). In nucleotides, the CDR3 is TGTGCCAGCAGCATCCGTTGGGGGCTTGGCGAGACCCAGTACTTC. It codes for CASSIRWGLGETQYF.

J is TRBJ2-5 and V is TRBV19, with TRBD1 matching over 7 bases. V trimming: 3 bases; J trimming: 2 bases; junction bases outside the gene matches: 6. CDR1 and CDR2 (germline): LNHDA, SQIVND (reference sequence). This CDR3 is built from 15 residues. Here the CDR3 DNA reads TGTGCCAGTAGTATCGTGACAGGGTGGCAAGAGACCCAGTACTTC. It codes for CASSIVTGWQETQYF.

The rearrangement links TRBV5-1 to TRBJ2-1; 7 bases align to TRBD1. The CDR3 covers 14 residues. CDR1 and CDR2 from the germline V gene are SGHRS and YFSETQ. V was clipped by 4 bases and J by 8 bases; unmatched bases: 9. The CDR3 protein is CASSTGQDGDEQFF. CDR3 DNA sequence: TGCGCCAGCAGCACCGGACAGGACGGCGATGAGCAGTTCTTC. Full variable domain (rest looked up from reference TRBV5-1 and TRBJ2-1): KAGVTQTPRYLIKTRGQQVTLSCSPISGHRSVSWYQQTPGQGLQFLFEYFSETQRNKGNFPGRFSGRQFSNSRSEMNVSTLELGDSALYLCASSTGQDGDEQFFGPGTRLTVL.

The gene calls are TRBV29-1 and TRBJ1-1; possibly TRBD1 for D (6 bases). With 6 bases removed from V and 0 bases from J, the gap between germline ends came to 17 bases. This CDR3 contains 15 residues. Per germline, CDR1 SQVTM and CDR2 ANQGSEA. For the CDR3, the DNA is TGCAGCGTCGCCAACCTACAGGGCCTGAACACTGAAGCTTTCTTT. Its protein is CSVANLQGLNTEAFF. Filled out from reference TRBV29-1 and TRBJ1-1, the complete variable domain reads SAVISQKPSRDICQRGTSLTIQCQVDSQVTMMFWYRQQPGQSLTLIATANQGSEATYESGFVIDKFPISRPNLTFSTLTVSNMSPEDSSIYLCSVANLQGLNTEAFFGQGTRLTVV.

J is TRBJ2-2 and V is TRBV19; 8 nucleotides match TRBD1. Germline loops: CDR1 LNHDA, CDR2 SQIVND (reference sequence). The CDR3 spans 15 residues. J lost 4 bases, V lost 2 bases, and 3 bases had no gene match. This CDR3 reads CASSIQGASTGELFF. The DNA of the CDR3 is TGTGCCAGTAGTATACAGGGGGCGTCCACCGGGGAGCTGTTTTTT.

The V and J genes are TRBV3-1 (or the pseudogene TRBV3-2) and TRBJ2-3, with TRBD2 as a possible D gene (6 bases). Deletions cut 4 bases from V and 1 base from J, with 9 bases between. Germline-derived CDR1 and CDR2 are LGHDT and YNNKEL (reference sequence). The CDR3 runs 14 residues. This chain's CDR3 is CASSRPGGTDTQYF. The DNA of the CDR3 is TGTGCCAGCAGCCGACCGGGAGGCACAGATACGCAGTATTTT.

This clone was counted ten times or more. The chain uses TRBV28 and TRBJ2-7; no definite D call. This CDR3 has 11 amino acids. With 4 bases removed from V and 4 bases from J, the gap between germline ends came to 5 bases. The germline gives CDR1 MDHEN, CDR2 SYDVKM. The CDR3 bases are TGTGCCAGCAGTTCCCGGTACGAGCAGTACTTC. This gives the protein CASSSRYEQYF.

This clone was counted between two and nine times. CDR3 bases: TGCGCCAGCAGCCAAGGTCTGAGGACAGTTGGTAATGAAAAACTGTTTTTT. As protein: CASSQGLRTVGNEKLFF. The chain carries TRBV4-1 and TRBJ1-4, with D possibly being TRBD1 (6 bases). Germline V gene data show CDR1 as MGHRA and CDR2 as YSYEKL. CDR3 length: 17 amino acids. V dropped 1 base and J dropped 4 bases, with 16 bases sitting between them.

This clone is a singleton in its sample. V gene TRBV6-5 combines with J gene TRBJ2-3; no clear D gene. The CDR3 contains 12 residues. V lost 4 bases to trimming and J lost 4 bases, with 6 bases between them. Per the germline V gene, CDR1 is MNHEY and CDR2 is SVGAGI. The CDR3 loop reads CASSSEADTQYF. In nucleotides, the CDR3 is TGTGCCAGCAGTTCAGAAGCAGATACGCAGTATTTT.

The V call is TRBV4-1, the J call TRBJ2-5; possibly TRBD2 for D (5 bases). CDR3 size: 16 residues. Germline V lookup: CDR1 MGHRA, CDR2 YSYEKL. Trimming removed 2 bases from V and 4 bases from J, with 17 bases in between. The CDR3 spells CASSQLGLGNLETQYF. In DNA form, the CDR3 reads TGCGCCAGCAGCCAACTTGGTCTCGGGAACCTAGAGACCCAGTACTTC.

The chain uses TRBV5-6 and TRBJ2-3, with 7 nucleotides matching TRBD2. CDR1 SGHDT and CDR2 YYEEEE come from the germline V gene. J gave up 5 bases and V 1 base, and 13 bases lay outside the gene matches. This CDR3 has 17 residues. CDR3 region: CASSLNGGLDGVDTQYF. Here the CDR3 DNA reads TGTGCCAGCAGCTTGAACGGCGGACTAGACGGGGTAGATACGCAGTATTTT.

The chain joins TRBV5-1 to TRBJ2-1, with a tentative D call TRBD2 (5 bases). V shed 4 bases and J shed 8 bases, with 13 bases lying between them. The germline gives CDR1 SGHRS, CDR2 YFSETQ. CDR3 length equals 13 residues. CDR3 bases: TGCGCCAGCAGCCCCCCGGACGGGGATGAGCAGTTCTTC. This codes for CASSPPDGDEQFF.

The V and J genes are TRBV7-8 and TRBJ1-1; TRBD1 might be the D (5 bases). The CDR3 consists of 15 residues. Germline values: CDR1 SGHVS, CDR2 FQNEAQ. Trimming shortened V by 5 bases and J by 1 base, and 14 bases separated the two germline ends. This CDR3 is CASSKPGTWNTEAFF. DNA for the CDR3: TGTGCCAGCAGCAAACCGGGGACTTGGAACACTGAAGCTTTCTTT.

The chain joins TRBV2 to TRBJ2-5, with a possible D match to TRBD1 (7 bases). The V end lost 4 bases, the J end lost 2 bases, and 14 bases lay between the germline ends. The V gene's germline CDR1 is SNHLY and CDR2 FYNNEI. The CDR3 totals 15 residues. CDR3 nucleotides: TGTGCCAGCAGTGCCCTACAGGGGACTCAAGAGACCCAGTACTTC. Amino acids: CASSALQGTQETQYF.

The chain recombines TRBV19 with TRBJ1-5; a weak D match, TRBD1 (6 bases). The germline gives CDR1 LNHDA, CDR2 SQIVND (reference sequence). Trimming left V 3 bases short and J 4 bases short, with 22 bases between. CDR3 length equals 18 residues. The CDR3 DNA reads TGTGCCAGTAGTATGAACGGACAGTTCCAGATAGTGAATCAGCCCCAGCATTTT. Translation gives CASSMNGQFQIVNQPQHF. Full variable domain (missing parts from reference TRBV19 and TRBJ1-5): DGGITQSPKYLFRKEGQNVTLSCEQNLNHDAMYWYRQDPGQGLRLIYYSQIVNDFQKGDIAEGYSVSREKKESFPLTVTSAQKNPTAFYLCASSMNGQFQIVNQPQHFGDGTRLSIL.

The chain couples TRBV19 to TRBJ1-2, with 8 bases matching TRBD1. Unmatched junction bases numbered 15, after V lost 11 bases and J lost 4 bases. In germline, CDR1 is LNHDA, CDR2 SQIVND (reference sequence). CDR3 length: 15 amino acids. In DNA form, the CDR3 reads TGTGCCTCAACACAGGACAGGGCCATAATCTATGGCTACACCTTC. Protein product: CASTQDRAIIYGYTF.